Listed below are T cell receptor beta chains from one sample, sequenced in a study of blood T cell repertoires in COVID-19. The assay was immunoSEQ multiplex PCR, and TCRdb's table has in-frame clones only and misses some. The sample carries about 230,000 clones, roughly 90% recorded once. Sample: peripheral blood. The receptors were sampled from a woman aged 60 to 75 with acute or convalescent COVID-19. Both conserved end residues are part of each CDR3. Fields, in order: J gene, clone size, D gene, V gene, CDR3 protein, CDR3 DNA. The D gene is left open where the match is weak. Clone size appears in some rows only: once, few, many, or a class for an expanded clone.

TRBJ1-6 | - | - | TRBV2 | CASTERGSGSPLHF | TGTGCCAGCACCGAGCGGGGTTCTGGTTCACCCCTCCACTTT
TRBJ2-1 | - | TRBD2 | TRBV6-5 | CASSYLAGGIYNEQFF | TGTGCCAGCAGTTACTTAGCGGGGGGCATTTACAATGAGCAGTTCTTC
TRBJ1-2 | - | - | TRBV5-8 | CASSWSTESWYGYTF | TGTGCCAGCAGCTGGTCTACGGAGTCCTGGTATGGCTACACCTTC
TRBJ2-5 | - | - | TRBV5-1 | CASSLGLAPQETQYF | TGCGCCAGCAGCTTGGGATTGGCACCGCAAGAGACCCAGTACTTC
TRBJ1-1 | - | - | TRBV19 | CASKLSVLNTEAFF | TGTGCCAGTAAATTATCAGTTCTGAACACTGAAGCTTTCTTT
TRBJ1-2 | - | TRBD1 | TRBV19 | CASSITGANRGYTF | TGTGCCAGTAGTATAACAGGGGCTAATCGAGGCTACACCTTC
TRBJ1-2 | - | TRBD1 | TRBV6-5 | CASSYVPGTGNYGYTF | TGTGCCAGCAGTTACGTCCCCGGGACAGGGAACTATGGCTACACCTTC
TRBJ2-7 | - | TRBD1 | TRBV2 | CASSSDRARPYEQYF | TGTGCCAGCAGTTCGGACAGGGCAAGACCCTACGAGCAGTACTTC
TRBJ2-1 | - | TRBD2 | TRBV5-1 | CASSLGAGAEQFF | TGCGCCAGCAGCTTGGGGGCGGGAGCTGAGCAGTTCTTC
TRBJ1-5 | - | TRBD1 | TRBV7-7 | CASSLRQDRVYNSNQPQHF | TGTGCTAGCAGCTTACGTCAGGACAGGGTTTATAATAGCAATCAGCCCCAGCATTTT
TRBJ1-4 | - | TRBD1 | TRBV5-1 | CASSKSRDRANEKLFF | TGCGCCAGCAGTAAAAGCCGGGACAGGGCTAATGAAAAACTGTTTTTT
TRBJ1-6 | - | TRBD1 | TRBV10-3 | CAISVDRDSYNSPLHF | TGTGCCATCAGTGTTGACCGGGACAGCTATAATTCACCCCTCCACTTT
TRBJ1-3 | - | - | TRBV7-3 | CASSSAGEAGNTIYF | TGTGCCAGCAGCTCCGCTGGGGAGGCGGGAAACACCATATATTTT
TRBJ1-2 | - | TRBD1 | TRBV7-8 | CASSQIAGTGANYGYTF | TGTGCCAGCAGCCAGATCGCCGGGACAGGCGCTAACTATGGCTACACCTTC
TRBJ2-7 | once | - | TRBV21-1 | CASSDSSGEGSYEQYF | TGTGCCAGCAGCGATTCTAGCGGGGAGGGCAGTTACGAGCAGTACTTC
TRBJ1-4 | - | TRBD1 | TRBV19 | CASSARQGGDEKLFF | TGTGCCAGTAGTGCTCGACAGGGCGGGGACGAAAAACTGTTTTTT